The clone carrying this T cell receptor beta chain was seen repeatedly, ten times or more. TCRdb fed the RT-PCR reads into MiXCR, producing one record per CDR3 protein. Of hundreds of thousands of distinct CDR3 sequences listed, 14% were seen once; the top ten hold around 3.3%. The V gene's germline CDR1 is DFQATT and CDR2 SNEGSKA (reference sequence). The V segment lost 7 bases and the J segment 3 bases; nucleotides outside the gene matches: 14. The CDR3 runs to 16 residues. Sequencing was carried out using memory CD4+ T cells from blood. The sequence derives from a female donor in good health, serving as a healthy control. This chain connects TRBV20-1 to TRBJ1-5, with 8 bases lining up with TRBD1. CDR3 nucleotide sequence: TGCAGTGTCAGTCCCCTTCGACAGGGGTTCAATCAGCCCCAGCATTTT. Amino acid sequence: CSVSPLRQGFNQPQHF.